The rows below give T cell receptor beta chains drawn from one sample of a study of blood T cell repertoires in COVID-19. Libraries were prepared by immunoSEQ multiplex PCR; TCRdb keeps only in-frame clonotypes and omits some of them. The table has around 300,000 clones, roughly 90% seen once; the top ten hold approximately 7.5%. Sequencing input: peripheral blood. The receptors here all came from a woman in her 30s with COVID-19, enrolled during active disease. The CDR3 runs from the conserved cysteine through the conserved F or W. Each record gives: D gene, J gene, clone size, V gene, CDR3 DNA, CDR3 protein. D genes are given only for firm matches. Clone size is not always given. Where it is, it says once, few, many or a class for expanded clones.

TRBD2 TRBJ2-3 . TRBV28 TGTGCCAGCAGTTCCCCCTGGGGCGGCGGGAGGGCCCATACGCAGTATTTT CASSSPWGGGRAHTQYF
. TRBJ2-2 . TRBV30 TGTGCCTGGAGCCCAACAGGGTATAGCGGGGAGCTGTTTTTT CAWSPTGYSGELFF
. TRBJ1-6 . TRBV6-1 TGTGCCAGCAGTGGAAGGACTTTCAGCTCCTATAATTCACCCCTCCACTTT CASSGRTFSSYNSPLHF
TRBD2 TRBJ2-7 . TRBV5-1 TGCGCCAGCAGCTTAGCGGGATATTCTACGGAGCAGTACTTC CASSLAGYSTEQYF
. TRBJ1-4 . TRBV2 TGTGCCAGCACAGGCTCGGGAGGGGTTGAAAAACTGTTTTTT CASTGSGGVEKLFF
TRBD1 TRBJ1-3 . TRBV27 TGTGCCAGCAGTTTAACAGGGGAGGGAAACACCATATATTTT CASSLTGEGNTIYF
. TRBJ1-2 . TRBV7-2 TGTGCCAGCAGCTACGTGGGGGGGGCGCCAGGCTATGGCTACACCTTC CASSYVGGAPGYGYTF
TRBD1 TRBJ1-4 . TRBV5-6 TGTGCCAGCAGCTTGAGGACAGGGAGGGAAAAACTGTTTTTT CASSLRTGREKLFF
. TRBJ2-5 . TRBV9 TGTGCCAGCAGCCCCCTCTTGGCTGGGGGGAAGACCCAGTACTTC CASSPLLAGGKTQYF
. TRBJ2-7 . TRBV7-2 TGTGCCAGCAGCACAGGGACGCTTTACGAGCAGTACTTC CASSTGTLYEQYF
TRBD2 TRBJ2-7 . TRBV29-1 TGCAGCGTTGAAGGCCAGGGACTAGCGGGAGACGAGCAGTACTTC CSVEGQGLAGDEQYF
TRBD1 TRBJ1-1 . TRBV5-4 TGTGCCAGCAGATCAGGACAGGGGGGACTGGACACTGAAGCTTTCTTT CASRSGQGGLDTEAFF
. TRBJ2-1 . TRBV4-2 TGTGCCAGCAGCTCCGGGGGGCTTTCTTTAGATGAGCAGTTCTTC CASSSGGLSLDEQFF
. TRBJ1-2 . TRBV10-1 TGCGCCAGCTACTTGGCCCGGGGAGGCTATGGCTACACCTTC CASYLARGGYGYTF
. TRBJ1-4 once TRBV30 TGTGCCTGGAGTGGCGACGGGAATGAAAAACTGTTTTTT CAWSGDGNEKLFF
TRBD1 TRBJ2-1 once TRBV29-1 TGCAGCGTTGAAGATATTGACAGGGCCCCTCGGTATGAGCAGTTCTTC CSVEDIDRAPRYEQFF
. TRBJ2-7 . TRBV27 TGTGCCAGCAGTTTTGGAGGGAGAGGTGGGTCCTACGAGCAGTACTTC CASSFGGRGGSYEQYF
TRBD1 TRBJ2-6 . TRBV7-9 TGTGCCAGCAGCTTACGGACAGGGGGCGCTGGGGCCAACGTCCTGACTTTC CASSLRTGGAGANVLTF
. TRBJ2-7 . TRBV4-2 TGTGCCAGCAGCCAAGAGTCGGGGAGCTCCTACGAGCAGTACTTC CASSQESGSSYEQYF
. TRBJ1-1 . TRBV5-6 TGTGCCAGCAGCCTCGTGAGGAACACTGAAGCTTTCTTT CASSLVRNTEAFF
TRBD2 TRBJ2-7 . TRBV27 TGTGCCAGCAGTCTAACCCGGGGAGGGTACGGACTAGAGCACGAGCAGTACTTC CASSLTRGGYGLEHEQYF
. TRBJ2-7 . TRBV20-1 TGCAGTGCTAGTCTTTACTCCTACGAGCAGTACTTC CSASLYSYEQYF
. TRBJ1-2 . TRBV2 TGTGCCAGCAGAGGTTTCTGGGGGGCCTTC CASRGFWGAF
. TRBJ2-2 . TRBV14 TGTGCCAGCAGCTGGGGTCCCGGGGCCGGGGAGCTGTTTTTT CASSWGPGAGELFF
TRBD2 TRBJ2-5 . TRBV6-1 TGTGCCAGCAGTGAAAATAGCGGGAGTATGCGTGTGAAGACCCAGTACTTC CASSENSGSMRVKTQYF
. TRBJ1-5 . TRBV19 TGTGCCAGTAATGCGGGGGATGTGGGCAATCAGCCCCAGCATTTT CASNAGDVGNQPQHF
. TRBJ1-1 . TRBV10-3 TGTGCCATCAGTGAGAAGGAGGGCACTGAAGCTTTCTTT CAISEKEGTEAFF
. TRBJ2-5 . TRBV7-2 TGTGCCAGCAGCACTACTAGCCCGGAGACCCAGTACTTC CASSTTSPETQYF
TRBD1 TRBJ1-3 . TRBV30 TGTGCCTGGAGAGAGACAGGGTTGGGCGGAAACACCATATATTTT CAWRETGLGGNTIYF
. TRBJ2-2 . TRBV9 TGTGCCAGCAGGGCAGACAGGCACACCGGGGAGCTGTTTTTT CASRADRHTGELFF
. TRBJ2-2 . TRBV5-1 TGCGCCAGCAGCCCCGGCCAGGGCACCGGGGAGCTGTTTTTT CASSPGQGTGELFF
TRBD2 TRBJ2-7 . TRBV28 TGTGCCAGCAGTTCCGCGACTAGCTTGGTCTCCTACGAGCAGTACTTC CASSSATSLVSYEQYF
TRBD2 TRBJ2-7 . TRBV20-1 TGCAGTGCTAGTATACCTAGCGGTCGGAAATACGAGCAGTACTTC CSASIPSGRKYEQYF
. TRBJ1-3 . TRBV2 TGTGCCAGCAGTGATTTCAGGGAAATCTCGCTCTCTGGAAACACCATATATTTT CASSDFREISLSGNTIYF
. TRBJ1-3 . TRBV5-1 TGCGCCAGCAGCTTGGGGAGGGCCGGAAACACCATATATTTT CASSLGRAGNTIYF
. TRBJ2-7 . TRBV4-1 TGCGCCAGCAGCCAAGATCATAGGTTGGCAGGGATGATGAACGAGCAGTACTTC CASSQDHRLAGMMNEQYF
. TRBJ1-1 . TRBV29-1 TGCAGCGTCTCGGGAGGGGTAGTAAACACTGAAGCTTTCTTT CSVSGGVVNTEAFF
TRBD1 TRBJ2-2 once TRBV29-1 TGCAGCGCTCGAAACCCGAGGGGGCGGGACACCGGGGAGCTGTTTTTT CSARNPRGRDTGELFF
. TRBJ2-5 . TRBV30 TGTGCCTGGAGCCTAGGGGCAGGGGAGACCCAGTACTTC CAWSLGAGETQYF
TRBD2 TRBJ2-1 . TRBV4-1 TGCGCCAGCGGGTGGCGGGGGGGTAGTAATGAGCAGTTCTTC CASGWRGGSNEQFF
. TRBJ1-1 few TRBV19 TGTGCCAGTAGTCCCAGACGAGGGGGGGTTGGGCTTGAAGCTTTCTTT CASSPRRGGVGLEAFF
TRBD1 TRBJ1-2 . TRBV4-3 TGCGCCAGCAGCCAAGAGGGACAGCCCTATGGCTACACCTTC CASSQEGQPYGYTF
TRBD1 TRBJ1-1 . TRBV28 TGTGCCAGCAGTTACCGGACAGGGGTGCCCGACACTGAAGCTTTCTTT CASSYRTGVPDTEAFF
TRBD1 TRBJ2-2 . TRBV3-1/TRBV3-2 TGTGCCAGCAGCCAAGGAGGGGGGACAGGGGTTGCCGGGGAGCTGTTTTTT CASSQGGGTGVAGELFF
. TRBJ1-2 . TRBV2 TGTGCCAGCAGTGGAACAGTTTATGGCTACACCTTC CASSGTVYGYTF
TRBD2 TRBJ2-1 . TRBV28 TGTGCCAGCAGTTTCGGACTAGCGGGAGAAACCAATGAGCAGTTCTTC CASSFGLAGETNEQFF
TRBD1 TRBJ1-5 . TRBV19 TGTGCCAGTAGTAGAGACAGGGTCCTTACGCCCCAGCATTTT CASSRDRVLTPQHF
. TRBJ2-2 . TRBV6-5 TGTGCCAGCAAGACAGGCGAGAGTACCGGGGAGCTGTTTTTT CASKTGESTGELFF
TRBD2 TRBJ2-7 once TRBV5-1 TGCGCCAGCAGCTTGTCAGTGGGACTAGCGGGAGGGAATGAGCAGTACTTC CASSLSVGLAGGNEQYF
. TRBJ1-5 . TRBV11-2 TGTGCCAGCAGCTTAGACAGGGAACAGCCCCAGCATTTT CASSLDREQPQHF
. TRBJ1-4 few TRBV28 TGTGCCAGCACCCAGCGAGGGGAAAAACTGTTTTTT CASTQRGEKLFF
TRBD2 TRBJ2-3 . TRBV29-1 TGCAGCGTTGAAGATCAGGAGACTAGCGGGAGGACAGATACGCAGTATTTT CSVEDQETSGRTDTQYF
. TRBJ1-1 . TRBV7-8 TGTGCCAGCAGCGGGGGGGGACCCGTCGCTTTCTTT CASSGGGPVAFF
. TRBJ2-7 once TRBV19 TGTGCCAGTAGTTCTTCCAGAGGGCACTACGAGCAGTACTTC CASSSSRGHYEQYF
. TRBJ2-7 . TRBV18 TGTGCCAGCTCACCACAAGGGAGTAACGAGCAGTACTTC CASSPQGSNEQYF
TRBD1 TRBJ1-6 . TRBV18 TGTGCCAGCTCAGGGACAGCGGCCCAACCACCCCTCCACTTT CASSGTAAQPPLHF
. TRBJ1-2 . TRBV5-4 TGTGCCAGCAGCTTCCCAGCGGCTAACTATGGCTACACCTTC CASSFPAANYGYTF
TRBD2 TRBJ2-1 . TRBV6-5 TGTGCCAGCACCGCAAGGTTGACTAGCACTAATGAGCAGTTCTTC CASTARLTSTNEQFF
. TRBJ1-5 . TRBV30 TGTGCCTGGAGTAACGGGGGGAGCGGCAATCAGCCCCAGCATTTT CAWSNGGSGNQPQHF